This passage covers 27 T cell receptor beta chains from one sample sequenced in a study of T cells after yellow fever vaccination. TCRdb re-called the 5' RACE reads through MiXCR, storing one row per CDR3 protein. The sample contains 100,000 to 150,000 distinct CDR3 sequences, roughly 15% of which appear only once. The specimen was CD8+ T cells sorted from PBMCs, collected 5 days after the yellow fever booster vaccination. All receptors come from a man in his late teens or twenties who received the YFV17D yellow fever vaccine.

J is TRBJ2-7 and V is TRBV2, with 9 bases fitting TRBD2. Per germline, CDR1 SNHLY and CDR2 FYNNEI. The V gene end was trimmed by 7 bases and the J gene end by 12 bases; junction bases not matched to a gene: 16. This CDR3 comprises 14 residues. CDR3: CASKTLAGTPQGYF. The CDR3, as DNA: TGTGCCAGCAAAACGCTAGCGGGGACCCCTCAAGGGTACTTC.

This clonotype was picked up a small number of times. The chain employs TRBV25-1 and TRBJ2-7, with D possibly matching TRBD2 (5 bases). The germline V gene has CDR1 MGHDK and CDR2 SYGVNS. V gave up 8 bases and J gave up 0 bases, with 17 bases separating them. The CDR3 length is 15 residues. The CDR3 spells CASSAGQRSSYEQYF. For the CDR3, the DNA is TGTGCCAGCTCTGCGGGCCAGCGTAGCTCCTACGAGCAGTACTTC.

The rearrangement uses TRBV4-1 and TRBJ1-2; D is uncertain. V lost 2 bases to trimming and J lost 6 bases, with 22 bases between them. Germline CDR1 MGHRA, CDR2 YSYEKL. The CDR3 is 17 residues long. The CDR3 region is CASSQTPRLNTLHGYTF. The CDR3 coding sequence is TGCGCCAGCAGCCAAACACCTAGGCTCAATACGCTCCATGGCTACACCTTC.

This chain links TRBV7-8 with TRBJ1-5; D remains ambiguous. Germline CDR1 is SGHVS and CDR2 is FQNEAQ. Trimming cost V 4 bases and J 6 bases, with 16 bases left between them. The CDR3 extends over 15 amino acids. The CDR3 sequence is CASSWGRGLGQPQHF. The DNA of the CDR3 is TGTGCCAGCAGCTGGGGTCGGGGTTTAGGTCAGCCCCAGCATTTT.

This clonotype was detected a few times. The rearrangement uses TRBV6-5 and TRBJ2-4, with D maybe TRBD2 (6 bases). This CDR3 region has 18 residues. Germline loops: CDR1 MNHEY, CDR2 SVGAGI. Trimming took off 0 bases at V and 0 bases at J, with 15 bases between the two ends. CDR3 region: CASSYSKSGDLAKNIQYF. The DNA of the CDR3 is TGTGCCAGCAGTTACTCGAAATCGGGGGACCTAGCCAAAAACATTCAGTACTTC.

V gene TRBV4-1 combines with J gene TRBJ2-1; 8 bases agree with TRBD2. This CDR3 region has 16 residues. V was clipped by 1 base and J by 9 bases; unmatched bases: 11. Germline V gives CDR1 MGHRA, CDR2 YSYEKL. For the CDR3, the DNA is TGCGCCAGCAGCCAAGGGATCCTAGCGGGTTCGAGTGAGCAGTTCTTC. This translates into CASSQGILAGSSEQFF.

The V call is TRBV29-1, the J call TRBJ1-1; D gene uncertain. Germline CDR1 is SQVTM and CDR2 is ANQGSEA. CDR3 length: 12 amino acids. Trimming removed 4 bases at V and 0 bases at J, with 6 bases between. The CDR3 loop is CSVVQVNTEAFF. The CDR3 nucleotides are TGCAGCGTTGTCCAGGTGAACACTGAAGCTTTCTTT. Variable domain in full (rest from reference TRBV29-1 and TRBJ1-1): SAVISQKPSRDICQRGTSLTIQCQVDSQVTMMFWYRQQPGQSLTLIATANQGSEATYESGFVIDKFPISRPNLTFSTLTVSNMSPEDSSIYLCSVVQVNTEAFFGQGTRLTVV.

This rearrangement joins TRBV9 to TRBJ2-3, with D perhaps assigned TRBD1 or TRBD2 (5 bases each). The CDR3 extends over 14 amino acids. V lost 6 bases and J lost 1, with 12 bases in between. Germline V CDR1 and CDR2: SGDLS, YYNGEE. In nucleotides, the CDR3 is TGTGCCAGCACCTCCGTGGGGGGCACAGATACGCAGTATTTT. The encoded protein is CASTSVGGTDTQYF.

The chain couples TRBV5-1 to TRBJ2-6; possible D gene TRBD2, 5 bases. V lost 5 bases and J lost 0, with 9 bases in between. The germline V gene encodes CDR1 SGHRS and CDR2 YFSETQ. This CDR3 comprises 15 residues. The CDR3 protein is CASRSGYSGANVLTF. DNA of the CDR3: TGCGCCAGCAGGTCGGGGTACTCTGGGGCCAACGTCCTGACTTTC.

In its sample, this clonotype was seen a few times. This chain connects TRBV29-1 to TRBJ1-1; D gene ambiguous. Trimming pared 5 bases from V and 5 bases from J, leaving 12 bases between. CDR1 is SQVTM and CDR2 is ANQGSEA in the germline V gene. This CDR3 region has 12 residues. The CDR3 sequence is CSVRFSGTEAFF. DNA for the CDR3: TGCAGCGTTCGATTCAGTGGGACTGAAGCTTTCTTT.

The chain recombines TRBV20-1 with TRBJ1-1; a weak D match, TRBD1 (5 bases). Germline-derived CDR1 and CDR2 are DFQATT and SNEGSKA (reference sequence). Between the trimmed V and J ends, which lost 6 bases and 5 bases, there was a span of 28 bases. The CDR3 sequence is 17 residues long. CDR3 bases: TGCAGTGCCACAACTCAGGGTCAAAGGCGGATAAGGACTGAAGCTTTCTTT. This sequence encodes CSATTQGQRRIRTEAFF.

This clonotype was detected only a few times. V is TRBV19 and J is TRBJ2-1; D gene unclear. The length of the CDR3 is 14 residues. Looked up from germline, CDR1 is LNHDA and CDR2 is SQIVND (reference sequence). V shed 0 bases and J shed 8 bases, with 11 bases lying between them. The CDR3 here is CASSIDSISDEQFF. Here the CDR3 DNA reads TGTGCCAGTAGTATAGATTCCATCAGCGATGAGCAGTTCTTC.

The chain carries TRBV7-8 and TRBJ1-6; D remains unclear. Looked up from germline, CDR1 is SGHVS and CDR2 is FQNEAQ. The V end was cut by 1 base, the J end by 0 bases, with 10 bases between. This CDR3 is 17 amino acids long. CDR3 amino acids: CASSLERLSSYNSPLHF. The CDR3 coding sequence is TGTGCCAGCAGCTTAGAGCGGTTGAGCTCCTATAATTCACCCCTCCACTTT.

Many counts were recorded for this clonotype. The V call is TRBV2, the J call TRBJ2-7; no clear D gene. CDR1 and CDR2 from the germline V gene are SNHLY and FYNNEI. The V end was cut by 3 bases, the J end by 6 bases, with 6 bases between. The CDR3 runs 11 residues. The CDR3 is CASSEASEQYF. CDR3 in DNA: TGTGCCAGCAGTGAGGCCAGCGAGCAGTACTTC.

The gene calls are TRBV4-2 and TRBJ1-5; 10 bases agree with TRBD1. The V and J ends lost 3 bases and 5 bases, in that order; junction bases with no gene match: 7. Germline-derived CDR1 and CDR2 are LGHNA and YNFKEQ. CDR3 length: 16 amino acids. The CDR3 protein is CASSQIGTGEDQPQHF. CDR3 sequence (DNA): TGTGCCAGCAGCCAGATCGGGACAGGGGAAGATCAGCCCCAGCATTTT.

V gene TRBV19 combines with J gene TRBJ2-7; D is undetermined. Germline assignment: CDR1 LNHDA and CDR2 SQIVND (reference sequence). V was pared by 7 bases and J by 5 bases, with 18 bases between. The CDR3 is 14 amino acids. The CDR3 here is CASKKAGLLDEQYF. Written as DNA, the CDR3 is TGTGCCAGTAAGAAGGCCGGCCTTTTGGACGAGCAGTACTTC.

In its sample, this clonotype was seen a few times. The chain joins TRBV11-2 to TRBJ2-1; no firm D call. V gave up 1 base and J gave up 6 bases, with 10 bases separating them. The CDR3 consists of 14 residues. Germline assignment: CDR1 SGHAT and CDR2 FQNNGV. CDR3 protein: CASSLVRQANEQFF. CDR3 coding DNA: TGTGCCAGCAGCTTAGTGAGGCAGGCCAATGAGCAGTTCTTC. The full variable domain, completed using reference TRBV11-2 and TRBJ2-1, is EAGVAQSPRYKIIEKRQSVAFWCNPISGHATLYWYQQILGQGPKLLIQFQNNGVVDDSQLPKDRFSAERLKGVDSTLKIQPAKLEDSAVYLCASSLVRQANEQFFGPGTRLTVL.

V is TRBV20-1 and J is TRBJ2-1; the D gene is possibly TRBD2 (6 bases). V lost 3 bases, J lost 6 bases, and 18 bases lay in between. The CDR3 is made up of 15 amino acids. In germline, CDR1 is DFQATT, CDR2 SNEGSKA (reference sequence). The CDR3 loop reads CSARASGQAFNEQFF. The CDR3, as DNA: TGCAGTGCTAGGGCGAGCGGGCAGGCTTTCAATGAGCAGTTCTTC.

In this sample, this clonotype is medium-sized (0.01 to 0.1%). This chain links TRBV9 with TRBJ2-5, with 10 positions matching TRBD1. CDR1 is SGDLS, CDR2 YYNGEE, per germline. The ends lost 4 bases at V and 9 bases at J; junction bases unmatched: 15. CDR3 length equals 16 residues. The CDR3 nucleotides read TGTGCCAGCAGCCCGGGACAGGGGTTTCTTACCGAGGCCCAGTACTTC. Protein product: CASSPGQGFLTEAQYF.

The CDR3 nucleotides read TGTGCCACCAGCGGGGACGGGTCTCCGGAAGATACGCAGTATTTT. This encodes CATSGDGSPEDTQYF. V is TRBV15 and J is TRBJ2-3; D might be TRBD1 or TRBD2, each matching 5 bases. The V and J ends lost 5 bases and 5 bases respectively, with 17 bases between them. The germline CDR1 and CDR2 sequences are LNHNV and YYDKDF (reference sequence). The CDR3 has 15 amino acids.

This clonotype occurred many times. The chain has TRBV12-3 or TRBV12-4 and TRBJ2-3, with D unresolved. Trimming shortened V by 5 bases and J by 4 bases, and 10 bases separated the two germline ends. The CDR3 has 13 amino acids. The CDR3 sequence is CASSLIPPDTQYF. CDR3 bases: TGTGCCAGCAGTCTCATACCACCAGATACGCAGTATTTT.

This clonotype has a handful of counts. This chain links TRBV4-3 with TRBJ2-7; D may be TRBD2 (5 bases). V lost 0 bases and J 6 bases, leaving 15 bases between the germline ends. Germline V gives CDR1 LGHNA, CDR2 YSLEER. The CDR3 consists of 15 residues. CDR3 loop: CASSQDGGLAAEQYF. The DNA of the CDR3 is TGCGCCAGCAGCCAAGATGGCGGACTTGCTGCCGAGCAGTACTTC.

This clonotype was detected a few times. The CDR3 spells CSVAGGTWILRFTTDYNEQFF. CDR3 bases: TGCAGCGTTGCAGGGGGGACGTGGATCCTACGTTTTACTACCGACTACAATGAGCAGTTCTTC. The rearrangement uses TRBV29-1 and TRBJ2-1; tentatively, D is TRBD1 (7 bases). This CDR3 has 21 amino acids. V was pared by 4 bases and J by 3 bases, with 34 bases between. Germline values: CDR1 SQVTM, CDR2 ANQGSEA.

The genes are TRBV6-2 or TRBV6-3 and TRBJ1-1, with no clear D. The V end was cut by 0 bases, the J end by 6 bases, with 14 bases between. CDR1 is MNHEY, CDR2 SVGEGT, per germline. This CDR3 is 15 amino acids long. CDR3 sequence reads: CASSYSRLLRAEAFF. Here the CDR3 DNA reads TGTGCCAGCAGTTACTCGCGACTCCTAAGGGCTGAAGCTTTCTTT.

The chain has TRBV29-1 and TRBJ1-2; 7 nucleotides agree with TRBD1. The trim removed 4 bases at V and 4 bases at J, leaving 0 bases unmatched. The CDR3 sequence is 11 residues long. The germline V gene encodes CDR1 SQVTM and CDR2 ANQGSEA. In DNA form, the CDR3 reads TGCAGCGTTGGGGACAGCTATGGCTACACCTTC. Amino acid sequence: CSVGDSYGYTF.

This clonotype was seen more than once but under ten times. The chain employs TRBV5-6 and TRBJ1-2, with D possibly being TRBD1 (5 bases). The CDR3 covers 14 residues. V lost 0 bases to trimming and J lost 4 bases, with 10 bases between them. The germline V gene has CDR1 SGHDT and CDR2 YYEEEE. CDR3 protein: CASSLGWDLYGYTF. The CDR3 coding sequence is TGTGCCAGCAGCTTGGGCTGGGACCTCTATGGCTACACCTTC.

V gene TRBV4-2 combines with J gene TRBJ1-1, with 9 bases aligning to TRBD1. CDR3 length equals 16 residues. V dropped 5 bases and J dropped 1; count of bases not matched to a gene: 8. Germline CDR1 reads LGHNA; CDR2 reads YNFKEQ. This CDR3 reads CASSWGQGEGNTEAFF. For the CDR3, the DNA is TGTGCCAGCAGCTGGGGACAGGGCGAGGGGAACACTGAAGCTTTCTTT.